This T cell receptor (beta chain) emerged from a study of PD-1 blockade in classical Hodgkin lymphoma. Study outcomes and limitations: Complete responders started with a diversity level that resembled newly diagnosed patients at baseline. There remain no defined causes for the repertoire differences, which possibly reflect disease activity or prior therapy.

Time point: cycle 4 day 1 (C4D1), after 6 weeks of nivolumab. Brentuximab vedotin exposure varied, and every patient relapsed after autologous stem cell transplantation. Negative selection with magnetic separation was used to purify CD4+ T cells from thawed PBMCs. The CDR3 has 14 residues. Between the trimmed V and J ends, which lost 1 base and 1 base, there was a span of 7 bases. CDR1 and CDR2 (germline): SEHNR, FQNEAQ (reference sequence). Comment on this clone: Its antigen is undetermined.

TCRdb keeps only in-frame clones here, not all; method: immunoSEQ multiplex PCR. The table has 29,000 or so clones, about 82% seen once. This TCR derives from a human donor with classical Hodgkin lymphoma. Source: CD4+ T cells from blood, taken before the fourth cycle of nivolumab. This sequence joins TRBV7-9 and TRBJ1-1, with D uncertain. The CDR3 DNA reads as TGTGCCAGCAGCTTAGGGCGGGAGAACACTGAAGCTTTCTTT. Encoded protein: CASSLGRENTEAFF. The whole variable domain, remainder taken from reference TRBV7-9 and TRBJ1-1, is DTGVSQNPRHKITKRGQNVTFRCDPISEHNRLYWYRQTLGQGPEFLTYFQNEAQLEKSRLLSDRFSAERPKGSFSTLEIQRTEQGDSAMYLCASSLGRENTEAFFGQGTRLTVV.